This TCR beta chain is from a study of blood T cells in healthy people across ages. General study results and limits: Significant beta diversity loss was already apparent by age roughly 38, declining roughly linearly.

Samples each had at least 5 micrograms of total RNA extracted. Primed by a sample-barcoded 5' primer and a J-beta primer mix, a second PCR proceeded for about 7 to 11 cycles. Each cDNA molecule was tagged by a template-switch adaptor with 12 random nucleotides. TCRdb processed the 5' RACE reads anew with MiXCR; each CDR3 protein has one entry. The profile shows roughly 1.7 million distinct CDR3 sequences, about 35% of them singletons. For this clonotype: The antigen remains undetermined.

This CDR3 region has 16 residues. V lost 6 bases to trimming and J lost 2 bases; unmatched junction nucleotides: 11. Germline V gene lookup returns CDR1 MNHEY and CDR2 SVGAGI. The sequence was obtained from a woman aged 25 to 39 in good health. The sequencing sample was made of blood. This chain uses TRBV6-5 with TRBJ2-7; 9 bases match TRBD2. CDR3 coding DNA: TGTGCCAGCAGAATTTACACTAGCGGGTATACCTACGAGCAGTACTTC. Its protein is CASRIYTSGYTYEQYF.